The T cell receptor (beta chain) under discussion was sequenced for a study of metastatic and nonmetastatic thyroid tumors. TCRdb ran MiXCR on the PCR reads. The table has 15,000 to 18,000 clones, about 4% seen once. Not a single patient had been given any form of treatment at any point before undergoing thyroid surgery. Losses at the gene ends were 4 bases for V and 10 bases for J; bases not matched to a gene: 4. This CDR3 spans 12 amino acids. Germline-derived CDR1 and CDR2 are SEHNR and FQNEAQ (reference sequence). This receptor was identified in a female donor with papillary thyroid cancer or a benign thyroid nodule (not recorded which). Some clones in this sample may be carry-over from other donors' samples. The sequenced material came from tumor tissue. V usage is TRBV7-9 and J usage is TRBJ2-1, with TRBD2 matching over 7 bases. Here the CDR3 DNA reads TGTGCCAGCAGCTGGGTTAGCGGGGAGCAGTTCTTC. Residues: CASSWVSGEQFF.